The next 13 T cell receptor beta chains were all read from a single sample in a study of blood T cell repertoires in COVID-19. Measured with immunoSEQ multiplex PCR; TCRdb has only the in-frame clones, and not every one. The table lists hundreds of thousands of clones, about 83% of them singletons. Sequencing was carried out using PBMCs or T cells enriched from blood (not recorded which). The receptors here all came from a woman aged 50 to 60 who had recovered from COVID-19.

V and J are TRBV4-1 and TRBJ2-2, with 10 bases matching TRBD2. The CDR3 has 18 amino acids. Germline V CDR1 and CDR2: MGHRA, YSYEKL. V gave up 4 bases and J gave up 4 bases; unmatched junction bases: 12. The CDR3 DNA follows: TGCGCCAGCAGCCGTAGCGGGGGGTCCCCTCGGAGCACCGGGGAGCTGTTTTTT. Translating it yields CASSRSGGSPRSTGELFF.

The table lists this clone with a few counts. V and J are TRBV2 and TRBJ1-5; no reliable D call. V lost 11 bases, J lost 2 bases, and 19 bases lay in between. The germline V gene encodes CDR1 SNHLY and CDR2 FYNNEI. The CDR3 consists of 15 residues. CDR3 sequence: CASSGYARGNQPQHF. CDR3 sequence (DNA): TGTGCCTCCAGCGGATACGCGCGGGGCAATCAGCCCCAGCATTTT.

The chain links TRBV27 to TRBJ1-5; perhaps TRBD1 as D (6 bases). Trimming removed 6 bases at V and 0 bases at J, with 9 bases between. There are 14 residues in the CDR3. Germline V gene lookup returns CDR1 MNHEY and CDR2 SMNVEV (reference sequence). The CDR3: CASRGTNSNQPQHF. The CDR3 DNA reads TGTGCCAGCAGGGGGACAAATAGCAATCAGCCCCAGCATTTT.

Only one count was recorded for this clone. The chain recombines TRBV30 with TRBJ1-4, with TRBD1 as a possible D gene (6 bases). Germline V lookup: CDR1 GTSNPN, CDR2 SVGIG (reference sequence). The CDR3 sequence is 14 residues long. V lost 0 bases and J 5 bases, leaving 10 bases between the germline ends. In nucleotides, the CDR3 is TGTGCCTGGAGTGTAAGGACAGAGAATGAAAAACTGTTTTTT. Translation: CAWSVRTENEKLFF. Supplemented by reference TRBV30 and TRBJ1-4, the full variable domain reads SQTIHQWPATLVQPVGSPLSLECTVEGTSNPNLYWYRQAAGRGLQLLFYSVGIGQISSEVPQNLSASRPQDRQFILSSKKLLLSDSGFYLCAWSVRTENEKLFFGSGTQLSVL.

This rearrangement joins TRBV27 to TRBJ2-7; D is possibly TRBD2 (6 bases). The CDR3 sequence is 14 residues long. Trimming removed 2 bases from V and 0 bases from J, with 8 bases in between. Per germline, CDR1 MNHEY and CDR2 SMNVEV (reference sequence). In DNA form, the CDR3 reads TGTGCCAGCAGTTTACTAGCGAGCTCCTACGAGCAGTACTTC. Translating gives CASSLLASSYEQYF.

This chain uses TRBV27 with TRBJ1-1, with unresolved D. Germline V gives CDR1 MNHEY, CDR2 SMNVEV (reference sequence). The length of the CDR3 is 16 residues. The ends were cut back, 3 bases at V and 3 bases at J, with 17 bases in the middle. In DNA form, the CDR3 reads TGTGCCAGCAGTTTCAAGTTCGGGAAGGCGGACACTGAAGCTTTCTTT. Protein sequence: CASSFKFGKADTEAFF.

The chain employs TRBV7-2 and TRBJ2-3; 8 positions match TRBD2. The CDR3 spans 17 residues. Germline CDR1 SGHTA, CDR2 FQGNSA. Trimming cost V 1 base and J 5 bases; bases outside gene matches: 11. The CDR3 DNA is TGTGCCAGCAGCTTAGAAGTCCCAGCGGGGGCCTTAGATACGCAGTATTTT. The encoded protein is CASSLEVPAGALDTQYF.

The chain has TRBV19 and TRBJ2-7; 9 bases map to TRBD2. Trimming took 5 bases from V and 3 from J; bases not matched to a gene: 11. CDR3 size: 16 residues. Germline lookup yields CDR1 LNHDA and CDR2 SQIVND (reference sequence). DNA of the CDR3: TGTGCCAGTAGTTCAGCCTCGGCGGGGGGGCGCTACGAGCAGTACTTC. This gives the protein CASSSASAGGRYEQYF.

The V and J genes are TRBV3-1 (or the pseudogene TRBV3-2) and TRBJ2-5; 15 bases align to TRBD2. The J segment lost 9 bases and the V segment lost 7 bases, leaving 3 bases of the junction unmatched. The length of the CDR3 is 13 residues. Germline V gene sequence: CDR1 LGHDT, CDR2 YNNKEL (reference sequence). The CDR3 region has the DNA TGTGCCAGCACCCGGACTAGCGGGGGGGCCCAGTACTTC. The encoded protein is CASTRTSGGAQYF.

The CDR3 loop reads CAISGQQISNYGYTF. CDR3 coding DNA: TGTGCCATCAGTGGACAGCAAATTTCTAACTATGGCTACACCTTC. This chain links TRBV10-3 with TRBJ1-2; D may be TRBD1 (5 bases). V shed 4 bases and J shed 0 bases, with 12 bases lying between them. Looked up from germline, CDR1 is ENHRY and CDR2 is SYGVKD. The CDR3 covers 15 residues.

The rearrangement uses TRBV27 and TRBJ1-4; 9 positions agree with TRBD1. Trimming removed 3 bases from V and 7 bases from J; junction bases left unmatched: 6. Germline CDR1 MNHEY, CDR2 SMNVEV (reference sequence). This CDR3 comprises 15 residues. This CDR3 reads CASSFAGQGGEKLFF. CDR3 DNA sequence: TGTGCCAGCAGTTTCGCGGGACAGGGAGGTGAAAAACTGTTTTTT.

This clone has just one count. The chain has TRBV29-1 and TRBJ2-5; no reliable D call. The CDR3 is 14 residues long. CDR1 and CDR2 (germline): SQVTM, ANQGSEA. V was trimmed by 3 bases and J by 4 bases, leaving 15 bases between them. The CDR3 region is CSVDLARLSETQYF. The CDR3 DNA reads as TGCAGCGTTGACCTTGCCCGGTTATCAGAGACCCAGTACTTC.

V gene TRBV5-1 combines with J gene TRBJ2-1; 10 bases line up with TRBD1. Germline loops: CDR1 SGHRS, CDR2 YFSETQ. The CDR3 consists of 15 residues. V lost 1 base and J lost 6; bases outside the gene matches: 4. CDR3: CASSLQGQGFNEQFF. DNA for the CDR3: TGCGCCAGCAGCTTGCAGGGACAGGGGTTCAATGAGCAGTTCTTC.